What follows are 20 T cell receptor beta chains derived from one specimen sequenced in a study of T cells in Graves' hyperthyroidism and ophthalmopathy. Template material for amplifying TCR beta CDR3 regions consisted of RNA transcripts. With the HTBI primer set, the TCR CDR3 went through a first round of RT-PCR. TCRdb re-derived calls from the multiplex PCR reads in MiXCR, one entry per CDR3 protein. The sample has a few hundred thousand distinct CDR3 sequences, approximately 13% seen once. The sequenced sample consisted of blood. The receptors come from a woman aged 40-49 years with Graves' ophthalmopathy.

In this sample, this clonotype turned up many times. The genes are TRBV28 and TRBJ2-7, with 7 bases identical to TRBD1. The ends lost 8 bases at V and 4 bases at J; junction bases unmatched: 14. CDR3 length: 15 residues. The germline V gene has CDR1 MDHEN and CDR2 SYDVKM. The CDR3 sequence: CASHWGLTGVYEQYF. The CDR3 nucleotides are TGTGCCAGCCACTGGGGCCTCACAGGGGTTTACGAGCAGTACTTC.

V is TRBV20-1 and J is TRBJ2-5; 9 bases match TRBD2. V lost 4 bases, J lost 5 bases, and 17 bases stayed unmatched. Per the germline V gene, CDR1 is DFQATT and CDR2 is SNEGSKA (reference sequence). CDR3 length: 17 residues. The CDR3 sequence: CSATVSGLAGPMETQYF. The CDR3 nucleotides are TGCAGTGCTACCGTCTCAGGGCTAGCGGGGCCTATGGAGACCCAGTACTTC.

At least ten counts were recorded for this clonotype. The V and J genes are TRBV7-8 and TRBJ2-5; 8 positions agree with TRBD2. Trimming took 5 bases from V and 5 from J; bases not matched to a gene: 7. Looked up from germline, CDR1 is SGHVS and CDR2 is FQNEAQ. CDR3 length: 14 amino acids. In nucleotides, the CDR3 is TGTGCCAGCAGCCGGACTAGCAAAGCGGAGACCCAGTACTTC. Translation: CASSRTSKAETQYF.

This clonotype turned up a few times. V and J are TRBV18 and TRBJ1-6, with D hard to call. Trimming left V 7 bases short and J 6 bases short, with 10 bases between. The CDR3 is 13 residues long. Looked up from germline, CDR1 is KGHSH and CDR2 is LQKENI. The CDR3: CASWGVGNSPLHF. CDR3 sequence (DNA): TGTGCCAGCTGGGGTGTAGGTAATTCACCCCTCCACTTT.

This clonotype was counted at least ten times. This chain connects TRBV28 to TRBJ2-7; the D is unclear. The CDR3 spans 17 residues. The ends were cut back, 2 bases at V and 0 bases at J, with 17 bases in the middle. Germline V gene sequence: CDR1 MDHEN, CDR2 SYDVKM. The chain's CDR3 is CASSLDSGRPHSYEQYF. CDR3 coding DNA: TGTGCCAGCAGTTTAGATAGTGGACGCCCTCACTCCTACGAGCAGTACTTC.

The V call is TRBV27, the J call TRBJ1-6; D may be TRBD1 (5 bases). Germline V CDR1 and CDR2: MNHEY, SMNVEV (reference sequence). The CDR3 runs to 13 residues. Trimming took off 2 bases at V and 13 bases at J, with 12 bases between the two ends. The CDR3 reads CASSLGAGSPLHF. The CDR3 nucleotides read TGTGCCAGCAGTTTAGGGGCGGGATCTCCCCTCCACTTT.

Concerning this clonotype itself: A junction boundary mismatches the germline segment, possibly from a read error. The chain couples TRBV27 to TRBJ2-7; D is perhaps TRBD1 (7 bases). From germline, CDR1 is MNHEY and CDR2 SMNVEV (reference sequence). The CDR3 covers 15 residues. The CDR3 loop reads CANSPRGAGSYEQYF. CDR3 coding DNA: TGTGCCAACAGTCCCAGGGGGGCGGGGTCCTACGAGCAGTACTTC.

This clonotype was observed many times. The chain uses TRBV29-1 and TRBJ1-1, with 7 positions matching TRBD1. The CDR3 loop spans 14 amino acids. Germline-derived CDR1 and CDR2 are SQVTM and ANQGSEA. J lost 0 bases, V lost 6 bases, and 7 bases had no gene match. Written as DNA, the CDR3 is TGCAGCGTAAAACAGGGGTCCTTGAACACTGAAGCTTTCTTT. This sequence encodes CSVKQGSLNTEAFF.

This clonotype was detected many times. V is TRBV3-1 and J is TRBJ1-1; no firm D call. This CDR3 comprises 13 residues. Germline CDR1 and CDR2: LGHDT and YNNKEL (reference sequence). Trimming stripped 2 bases from V and 5 bases from J, with 9 bases between. In DNA form, the CDR3 reads TGTGCCAGCAGCCAATGGCTGGGGACTGAAGCTTTCTTT. Amino acid sequence: CASSQWLGTEAFF.

This clonotype was observed many times. The chain has TRBV6-1 and TRBJ1-3, with D hard to call. V lost 9 bases to trimming and J lost 7 bases, with 16 bases between them. The germline V gene has CDR1 MNHNS and CDR2 SASEGT. CDR3 length equals 13 residues. DNA for the CDR3: TGTGCCAGTCACACCTCCGGAAGCAACACCATATATTTT. Encoded protein: CASHTSGSNTIYF.

This clonotype was found many times. At one end the junction does not follow the germline gene, possibly because of a read error. The chain has TRBV7-2 and TRBJ2-3; 8 nucleotides line up with TRBD2. The CDR3 consists of 15 residues. CDR1 and CDR2 (germline): SGHTA, FQGNSA. The CDR3 is CASSVAGHRTDTQYF. DNA for the CDR3: TGTGCCAGCAGCGTAGCGGGACACCGCACAGATACGCAGTATTTT.

The rearrangement links TRBV5-1 to TRBJ2-5, with 11 bases matching TRBD2. The CDR3 length is 15 residues. Germline V gives CDR1 SGHRS, CDR2 YFSETQ. Losses at the gene ends were 0 bases for V and 6 bases for J; bases not matched to a gene: 4. CDR3 protein: CASSLDSGGGKTQYF. The CDR3 coding sequence is TGCGCCAGCAGCTTGGATAGCGGGGGGGGGAAGACCCAGTACTTC. Together with reference TRBV5-1 and TRBJ2-5, the CDR3 gives the full variable domain: KAGVTQTPRYLIKTRGQQVTLSCSPISGHRSVSWYQQTPGQGLQFLFEYFSETQRNKGNFPGRFSGRQFSNSRSEMNVSTLELGDSALYLCASSLDSGGGKTQYFGPGTRLLVL.

This clonotype was recorded at least ten times. The V and J genes are TRBV6-1 and TRBJ2-5; D possibly corresponds to TRBD2 (6 bases). CDR1 and CDR2 (germline): MNHNS, SASEGT. The CDR3 runs to 13 residues. V was shortened by 8 bases and J by 5 bases, with 15 bases between the two germline ends. The CDR3 loop is CASGYLGGETQYF. DNA for the CDR3: TGTGCCAGCGGATATCTTGGGGGGGAGACCCAGTACTTC.

This clonotype was counted a few times. The CDR3: CAGCESYNEQFF. CDR3 nucleotides: TGCGCCGGCTGTGAGTCCTACAATGAGCAGTTCTTC. The V and J genes are TRBV10-2 and TRBJ2-1; D call uncertain. Germline V gene sequence: CDR1 WSHSY, CDR2 SAAADI. This CDR3 spans 12 amino acids. The V and J ends lost 11 bases and 1 base respectively, with 9 bases between them.

This clonotype occurred many times. The V and J genes are TRBV7-2 and TRBJ2-7; the D gene is possibly TRBD2 (6 bases). Per the germline V gene, CDR1 is SGHTA and CDR2 is FQGNSA. This CDR3 contains 14 residues. V lost 2 bases and J lost 6, with 14 bases in between. The CDR3 here is CASSLRWDWREQYF. CDR3 coding DNA: TGTGCCAGCAGCTTACGTTGGGACTGGCGCGAGCAGTACTTC.

To note about this clonotype: One junction end does not reproduce the germline sequence, and a read error may be involved. The V gene is TRBV12-3 or TRBV12-4, the J gene TRBJ2-7; D possibly corresponds to TRBD1 (5 bases). The CDR3 is 15 residues long. CDR3 sequence (DNA): TGTGCCAGCTGTTGCCCTCAAATTCAGGGATACGGGCAGTACTTC. Translation gives CASCCPQIQGYGQYF.

The V call is TRBV11-2, the J call TRBJ2-2, with 8 nucleotides matching TRBD1. J was trimmed by 5 bases and V by 1 base; bases with no gene match: 12. The V gene's germline CDR1 is SGHAT and CDR2 FQNNGV. This CDR3 contains 18 residues. Written as DNA, the CDR3 is TGTGCCAGCAGCTTAGCCCGCGGACAGGGACGGCGGACCGGGGAGCTGTTTTTT. This codes for CASSLARGQGRRTGELFF.

In its sample, this clonotype was seen a few times. The rearrangement uses TRBV10-1 and TRBJ1-6, with 7 bases aligning to TRBD1. This CDR3 region has 14 residues. Germline V CDR1 and CDR2: WNHNN, SYGVQD (reference sequence). Losses at the gene ends were 4 bases for V and 6 bases for J; bases not matched to a gene: 3. As DNA, the CDR3 is TGCGCCAGCAGTGCCGGGACAGCTAATTCACCCCTCCACTTT. Its protein is CASSAGTANSPLHF.

This clonotype was observed at least ten times. V and J are TRBV11-3 and TRBJ2-2, with no clear D. Germline CDR1 SGHNT, CDR2 YENEEA. V lost 5 bases, J lost 6 bases, and 13 bases lay in between. The CDR3 runs to 14 residues. CDR3 nucleotide sequence: TGTGCCAGCAGCAACAGACAATCCGCCGGGGAGCTGTTTTTT. Translation gives CASSNRQSAGELFF.

This clonotype was picked up one time. This chain uses TRBV24-1 with TRBJ2-1; 10 bases map to TRBD2. The germline CDR1 and CDR2 sequences are KGHDR and SFDVKD. CDR3 length: 13 amino acids. V was clipped by 6 bases and J by 11 bases; unmatched bases: 6. DNA for the CDR3: TGTGCCACCAGTCGAGCGGGAGGGGTTAAGCAGTTCTTC. Amino acids: CATSRAGGVKQFF.